The next 8 T cell receptor beta chains were all read from a single sample in a study of CD8+ T cells in alopecia areata. The authors extracted RNA and reverse transcribed it into cDNA as the sequencing template. Using immunoSEQ multiplex PCR, the repertoire was profiled, and TCRdb retains in-frame clones only, with some absent. The sample contains more than 90,000 clones, none occurring once; about 19% lies in the top ten. Sequenced input: lesional skin. The receptor set was obtained from a C3H/HeJ mouse with alopecia areata. The mouse line has the MHC haplotype H2-k.

This clone showed up many times. These gene names are mouse names. The CDR3 is cut off 4 residues early in the read; its end comes from the germline J gene. J is TRBJ2-1 and V is TRBV1, with 9 nucleotides matching TRBD2. Germline V gene sequence: CDR1 NSQYPW, CDR2 LRSPGD (reference sequence). Trimming removed 4 bases from V and 3 bases from J; junction bases left unmatched: 4. The CDR3 is 15 amino acids. CDR3 protein: CTCSGTGGLYAEQFF. The covered CDR3 bases are TGCACCTGCAGTGGAACTGGGGGGCTCTATGCT.

As regards this clone: Any gene name here is a mouse gene name. CDR3 DNA, as far as it was read: TGCACCTGCAGTGCAGGGACTGGGGGCGCGATTGCT. This gives the protein CTCSAGTGGAIA. The entire CDR3 sequence reads CTCSAGTGGAIAEQFF. This chain joins TRBV1 and TRBJ2-1, with 10 bases lining up with TRBD2. Coverage ceases 4 residues before the CDR3 finishes, and the germline J gene fills in the end. Per germline, CDR1 NSQYPW and CDR2 LRSPGD (reference sequence). The V gene end was trimmed by 1 base and the J gene end by 6 bases; junction bases not matched to a gene: 6. The CDR3 runs to 16 residues.

To note about this clone: Genes and germline are mouse. The CDR3 end falls 4 residues outside the read, so it is completed with the germline J gene. The chain carries TRBV19 and TRBJ2-5; a possible D gene is TRBD2 (7 bases). The CDR3 runs to 14 residues. The germline V gene encodes CDR1 FNHDT and CDR2 SITEND (reference sequence). CDR3 loop: CASSGGEGEDTQYF. The sequenced CDR3 bases are TGTGCCAGCAGTGGGGGGGAGGGGGAAGAC.

On this clone itself: Genes here carry mouse names. The read halts 4 residues ahead of the CDR3 end, with the missing end drawn from the germline J gene. The J gene is TRBJ2-5, the V gene TRBV13-3, with D possibly TRBD2 on 5 matching bases. The V gene's germline CDR1 is NNHDY and CDR2 SYVADS. This CDR3 is built from 16 residues. V lost 1 base and J 0 bases, leaving 12 bases between the germline ends. The CDR3 DNA, read in part, is TGTGCCAGCAGTGATACGCTGGGCCTTAACCAAGAC. Its translation: CASSDTLGLNQD. The complete CDR3 protein is CASSDTLGLNQDTQYF.

Turning to this clone: Genes and germline are mouse. CDR3 protein: CASSRVTGGDTQYF. The CDR3 DNA, read in part, is TGTGCTAGCAGTAGAGTCACAGGGGGAGAC. The chain has TRBV17 and TRBJ2-5; 8 nucleotides line up with TRBD1. The sequence runs out 4 residues before the end of the CDR3; the remainder is reconstructed from the germline J gene. The CDR3 has 14 residues. The germline CDR1 and CDR2 sequences are MNHDT and YYDKIL.

Comment on this clone: Gene names are the mouse ones. The CDR3 end is not reached by the read, which stops 4 residues before it; the germline J gene fills it in. The rearrangement links TRBV19 to TRBJ1-1, with D uncertain. The germline gives CDR1 FNHDT, CDR2 SITEND (reference sequence). The CDR3 contains 11 residues. The part of the CDR3 DNA that was read is TGTGCCAGCAGTATGACACGA. Amino acid sequence: CASSMTR. The whole CDR3 protein is CASSMTREVFF.

On this clone: The gene symbols are mouse symbols. The sequence runs out 4 residues before the end of the CDR3; the remainder is reconstructed from the germline J gene. This chain links TRBV13-3 with TRBJ1-4, with a possible D match to TRBD1 (6 bases). Looked up from germline, CDR1 is NNHDY and CDR2 is SYVADS. V lost 2 bases and J lost 4, with 12 bases in between. This CDR3 is built from 15 residues. CDR3 DNA, as far as it was read: TGTGCCAGCAGTGAGAGGGGGGGCTACAACGAA. Translating it yields CASSERGGYNE. The whole CDR3 protein reads CASSERGGYNERLFF.

This clone was seen more than once but under ten times. Mouse germline and gene names are used. Read data end 4 residues before the CDR3 end; the end is taken from the germline J gene. J is TRBJ2-1 and V is TRBV19; 10 nucleotides line up with TRBD2. The germline V gene encodes CDR1 FNHDT and CDR2 SITEND (reference sequence). This CDR3 has 16 residues. Trimming removed 2 bases from V and 1 base from J; junction bases left unmatched: 3. CDR3 DNA (partial): TGTGCCAGCAGTATCCCGACTGGGGGGAACTATGCT. This sequence encodes CASSIPTGGNYA. The full-length CDR3 reads as CASSIPTGGNYAEQFF.